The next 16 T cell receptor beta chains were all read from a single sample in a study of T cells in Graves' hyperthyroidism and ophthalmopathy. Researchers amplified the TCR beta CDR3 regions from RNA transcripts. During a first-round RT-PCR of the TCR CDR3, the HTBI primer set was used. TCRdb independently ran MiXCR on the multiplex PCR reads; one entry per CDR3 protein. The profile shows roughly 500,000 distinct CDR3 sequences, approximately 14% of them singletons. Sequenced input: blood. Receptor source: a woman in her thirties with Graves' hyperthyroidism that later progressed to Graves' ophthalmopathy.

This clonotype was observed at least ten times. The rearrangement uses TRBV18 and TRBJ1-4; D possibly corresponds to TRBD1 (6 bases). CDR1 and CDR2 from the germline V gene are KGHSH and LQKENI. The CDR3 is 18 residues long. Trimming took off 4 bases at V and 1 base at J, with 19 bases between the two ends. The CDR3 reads CASSLSPGGRRTNEKLFF. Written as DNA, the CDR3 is TGTGCCAGCTCACTCTCGCCTGGGGGCAGGAGAACTAATGAAAAACTGTTTTTT.

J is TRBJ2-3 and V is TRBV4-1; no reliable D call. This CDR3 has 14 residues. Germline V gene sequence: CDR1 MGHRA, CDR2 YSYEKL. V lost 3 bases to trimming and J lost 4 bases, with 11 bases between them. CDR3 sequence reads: CASSQPLGADTQYF. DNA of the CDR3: TGCGCCAGCAGCCAGCCCCTAGGTGCAGATACGCAGTATTTT.

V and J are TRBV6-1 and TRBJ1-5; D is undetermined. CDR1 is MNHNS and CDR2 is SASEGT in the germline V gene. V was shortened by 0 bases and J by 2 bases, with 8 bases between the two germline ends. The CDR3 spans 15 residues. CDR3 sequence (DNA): TGTGCCAGCAGTGAAGCATTCGGAGGCAATCAGCCCCAGCATTTT. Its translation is CASSEAFGGNQPQHF.

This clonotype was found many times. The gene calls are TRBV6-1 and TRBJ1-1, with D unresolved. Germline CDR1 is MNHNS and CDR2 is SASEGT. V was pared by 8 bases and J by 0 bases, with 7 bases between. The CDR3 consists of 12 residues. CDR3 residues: CASCTLNTEAFF. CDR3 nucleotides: TGTGCCAGCTGTACCTTGAACACTGAAGCTTTCTTT.

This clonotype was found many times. CDR3 DNA: TGTGCCAGCAGTGATCAGGGGTCCTACGAGCAGTACTTC. Translation gives CASSDQGSYEQYF. This chain uses TRBV6-1 with TRBJ2-7; D perhaps matches TRBD1 (6 bases). Germline lookup yields CDR1 MNHNS and CDR2 SASEGT. The CDR3 has 13 residues. Trimming shortened V by 3 bases and J by 1 base, and 7 bases separated the two germline ends.

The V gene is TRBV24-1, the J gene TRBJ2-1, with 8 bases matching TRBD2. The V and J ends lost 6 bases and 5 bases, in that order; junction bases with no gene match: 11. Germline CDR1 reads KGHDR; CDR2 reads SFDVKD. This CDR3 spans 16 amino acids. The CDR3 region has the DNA TGTGCCACCAGTATCGCCTCGGGGGGGAGGGACAATGAGCAGTTCTTC. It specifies CATSIASGGRDNEQFF.

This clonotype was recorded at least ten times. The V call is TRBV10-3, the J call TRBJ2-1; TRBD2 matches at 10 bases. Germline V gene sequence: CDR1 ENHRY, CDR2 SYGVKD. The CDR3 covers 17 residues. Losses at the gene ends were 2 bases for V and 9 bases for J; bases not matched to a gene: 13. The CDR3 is CAISEPGLAAPEGEQFF. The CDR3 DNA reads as TGTGCCATCAGTGAGCCCGGACTAGCGGCCCCAGAGGGTGAGCAGTTCTTC.

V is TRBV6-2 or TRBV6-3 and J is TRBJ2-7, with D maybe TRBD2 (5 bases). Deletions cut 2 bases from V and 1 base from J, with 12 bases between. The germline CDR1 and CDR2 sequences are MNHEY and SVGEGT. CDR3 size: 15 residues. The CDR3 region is CASSYHSGTSYEQYF. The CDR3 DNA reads TGTGCCAGCAGTTACCACAGCGGTACTTCCTACGAGCAGTACTTC.

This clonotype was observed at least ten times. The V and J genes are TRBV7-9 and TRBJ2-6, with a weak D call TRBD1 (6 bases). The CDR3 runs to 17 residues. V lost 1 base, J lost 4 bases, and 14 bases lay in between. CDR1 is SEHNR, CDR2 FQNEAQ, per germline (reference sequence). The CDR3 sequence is CASSLGMNRAGANVLTF. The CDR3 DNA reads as TGTGCCAGCAGCTTAGGGATGAACAGGGCCGGGGCCAACGTCCTGACTTTC.

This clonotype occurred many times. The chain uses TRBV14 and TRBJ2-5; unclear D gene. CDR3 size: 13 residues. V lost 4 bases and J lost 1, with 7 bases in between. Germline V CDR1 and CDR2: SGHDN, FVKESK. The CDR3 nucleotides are TGTGCCAGCAGCCCTAACCCCCAAGAGACCCAGTACTTC. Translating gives CASSPNPQETQYF.

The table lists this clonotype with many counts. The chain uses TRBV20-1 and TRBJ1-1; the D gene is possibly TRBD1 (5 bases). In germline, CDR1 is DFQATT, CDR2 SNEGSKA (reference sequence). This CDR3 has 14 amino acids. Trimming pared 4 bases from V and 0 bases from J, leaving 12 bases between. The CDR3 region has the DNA TGCAGTGCTACCTACAGGAGCATGAACACTGAAGCTTTCTTT. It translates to CSATYRSMNTEAFF.

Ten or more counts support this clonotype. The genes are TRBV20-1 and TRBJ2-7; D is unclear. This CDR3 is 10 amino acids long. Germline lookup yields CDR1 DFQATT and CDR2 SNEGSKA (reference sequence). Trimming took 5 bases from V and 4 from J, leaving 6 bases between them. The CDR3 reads CSAWSYEQYF. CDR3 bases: TGCAGTGCTTGGAGTTACGAGCAGTACTTC.

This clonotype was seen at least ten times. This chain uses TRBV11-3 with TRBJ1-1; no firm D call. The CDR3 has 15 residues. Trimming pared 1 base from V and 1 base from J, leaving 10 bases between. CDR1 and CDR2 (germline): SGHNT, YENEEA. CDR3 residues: CASSLGPEKNTEAFF. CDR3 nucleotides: TGTGCCAGCAGCTTAGGGCCGGAAAAGAACACTGAAGCTTTCTTT.

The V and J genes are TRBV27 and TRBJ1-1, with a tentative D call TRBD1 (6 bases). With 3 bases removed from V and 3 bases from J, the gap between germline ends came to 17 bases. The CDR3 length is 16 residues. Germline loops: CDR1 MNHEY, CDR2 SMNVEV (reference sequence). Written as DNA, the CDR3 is TGTGCCAGCAGTTTTATTCGGACAGAATCGGACACTGAAGCTTTCTTT. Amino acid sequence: CASSFIRTESDTEAFF.

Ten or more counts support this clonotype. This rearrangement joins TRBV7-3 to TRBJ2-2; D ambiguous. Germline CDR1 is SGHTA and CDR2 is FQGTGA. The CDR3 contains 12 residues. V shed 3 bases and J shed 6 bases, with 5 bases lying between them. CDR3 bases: TGTGCCAGCAGCTTCACCCCCGGGGAGCTGTTTTTT. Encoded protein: CASSFTPGELFF.

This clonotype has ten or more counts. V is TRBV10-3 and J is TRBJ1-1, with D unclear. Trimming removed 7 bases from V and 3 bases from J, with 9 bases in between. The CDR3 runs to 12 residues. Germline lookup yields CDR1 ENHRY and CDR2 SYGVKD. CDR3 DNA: TGTGCCATCAAGGCAGGTGACACTGAAGCTTTCTTT. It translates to CAIKAGDTEAFF.